The T cell receptor beta chain under discussion was sequenced for a study of T cell responses to AZD1222 COVID-19 vaccine. Findings and caveats of the study: After two AZD1222 doses, spike-specific TCR breadth and depth rose versus day 0.

The table lists this clone with a few counts. Antigen specificity is unknown. Other DNA sequences of this sample code for an identical CDR3. Method: immunoSEQ multiplex PCR; TCRdb's copy keeps in-frame clones and lacks some. The sample holds about 72,000 clones; roughly 87% are singletons and the top ten take about 28%. V was pared by 1 base and J by 4 bases, with 7 bases between. This CDR3 has 14 amino acids. From germline, CDR1 is LGHDT and CDR2 YNNKEL (reference sequence). The material sequenced was peripheral blood, taken 28 days after the second AZD1222 dose. J is TRBJ1-4 and V is TRBV3-1 (or the pseudogene TRBV3-2); TRBD1 might be the D (5 bases). This clonotype was sampled from an adult who received the AZD1222 COVID-19 vaccine. In DNA form, the CDR3 reads TGTGCCAGCAGCCAAGGACAGAGTAATGAAAAACTGTTTTTT. It is translated as CASSQGQSNEKLFF.